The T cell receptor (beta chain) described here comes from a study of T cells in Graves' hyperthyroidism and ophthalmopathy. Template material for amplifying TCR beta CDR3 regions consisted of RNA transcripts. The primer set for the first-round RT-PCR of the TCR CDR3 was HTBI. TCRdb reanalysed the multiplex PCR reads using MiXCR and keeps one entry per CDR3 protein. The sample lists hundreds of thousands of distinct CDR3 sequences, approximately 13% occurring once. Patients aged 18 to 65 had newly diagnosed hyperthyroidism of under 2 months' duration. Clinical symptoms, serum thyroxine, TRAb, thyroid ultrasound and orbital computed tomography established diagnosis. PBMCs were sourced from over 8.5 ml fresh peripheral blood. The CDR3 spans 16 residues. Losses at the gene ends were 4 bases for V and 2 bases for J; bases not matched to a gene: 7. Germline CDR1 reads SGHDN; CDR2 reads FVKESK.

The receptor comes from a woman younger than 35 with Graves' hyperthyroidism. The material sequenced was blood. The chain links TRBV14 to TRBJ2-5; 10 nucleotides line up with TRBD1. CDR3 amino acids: CASSPGQGIGQETQYF. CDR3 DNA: TGTGCCAGCAGCCCGGGACAGGGGATCGGTCAAGAGACCCAGTACTTC.